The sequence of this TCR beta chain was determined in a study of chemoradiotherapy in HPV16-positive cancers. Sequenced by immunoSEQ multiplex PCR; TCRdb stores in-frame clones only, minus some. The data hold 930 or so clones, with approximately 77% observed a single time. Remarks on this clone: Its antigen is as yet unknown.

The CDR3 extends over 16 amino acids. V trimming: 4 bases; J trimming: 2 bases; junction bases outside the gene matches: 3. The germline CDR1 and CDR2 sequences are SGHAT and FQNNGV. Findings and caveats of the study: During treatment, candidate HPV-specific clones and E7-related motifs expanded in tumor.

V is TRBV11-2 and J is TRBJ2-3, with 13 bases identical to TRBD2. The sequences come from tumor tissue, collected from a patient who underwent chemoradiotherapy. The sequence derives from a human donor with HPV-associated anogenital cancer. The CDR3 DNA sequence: TGTGCCAGCAGCTCGGGACTAGCGGGGAACACAGATACGCAGTATTTT. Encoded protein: CASSSGLAGNTDTQYF.